The 24 T cell receptor beta chains reported below all come from one sample, sequenced in a study of CD8 T cells in Susac syndrome. About 0.5 to 1 ug RNA was reverse transcribed with random hexamers. TCRdb passed the immunoSEQ multiplex PCR reads through MiXCR, listing each CDR3 protein once. The repertoire holds over 100,000 distinct CDR3 sequences, with approximately 96% as singletons. Source material: CD4+ T cells from PBMCs. Receptor source: a human donor in good health.

The chain uses TRBV4-3 and TRBJ2-1, with a weak D call TRBD2 (6 bases). The ends were cut back, 0 bases at V and 8 bases at J, with 14 bases in the middle. CDR3 length: 15 amino acids. The germline CDR1 and CDR2 sequences are LGHNA and YSLEER. The CDR3 DNA reads as TGCGCCAGCAGCCAAGATTACGGGAGAGGCGATGAGCAGTTCTTC. Residues: CASSQDYGRGDEQFF.

This chain uses TRBV2 with TRBJ2-4; TRBD2 matches at 14 bases. The length of the CDR3 is 16 residues. CDR1 and CDR2 (germline): SNHLY, FYNNEI. The ends lost 6 bases at V and 3 bases at J; junction bases unmatched: 4. The CDR3 spells CASRETSGGDKNIQYF. The CDR3 DNA is TGTGCCAGCAGGGAGACTAGCGGGGGGGACAAAAACATTCAGTACTTC.

The chain couples TRBV19 to TRBJ2-7; 11 nucleotides agree with TRBD2. The germline gives CDR1 LNHDA, CDR2 SQIVND (reference sequence). V lost 9 bases, J lost 3 bases, and 10 bases stayed unmatched. The CDR3 runs 15 residues. CDR3 protein: CASRGTSGCLYEQYF. CDR3 sequence (DNA): TGTGCCAGCCGTGGGACTAGCGGATGCCTCTACGAGCAGTACTTC.

Here the CDR3 DNA reads TGTGCCAGCTCACCACGGGGGTACGAGCAGTTCTTC. Its protein product is CASSPRGYEQFF. The gene calls are TRBV18 and TRBJ2-1; possibly TRBD1 or TRBD2 for D (5 bases each). V was shortened by 1 base and J by 10 bases, with 8 bases between the two germline ends. CDR1 is KGHSH and CDR2 is LQKENI in the germline V gene. CDR3 length: 12 amino acids.

The chain is built from TRBV20-1 and TRBJ1-5; D ambiguous. V gave up 3 bases and J gave up 0 bases, with 12 bases separating them. The CDR3 is 15 residues long. CDR1 and CDR2 (germline): DFQATT, SNEGSKA (reference sequence). The CDR3 DNA is TGCAGTGCTAGTGTCTCAGATTATAGCAATCAGCCCCAGCATTTT. Encoded protein: CSASVSDYSNQPQHF.

V gene TRBV4-2 combines with J gene TRBJ1-3; no reliable D call. V shed 3 bases and J shed 0 bases, with 9 bases lying between them. This CDR3 contains 15 residues. CDR1 and CDR2 from the germline V gene are LGHNA and YNFKEQ. Written as DNA, the CDR3 is TGTGCCAGCAGCCATTCGGCAAGCTCTGGAAACACCATATATTTT. Protein: CASSHSASSGNTIYF.

The table lists this clonotype with a count of one. The V call is TRBV18, the J call TRBJ2-1; 8 positions match TRBD2. From germline, CDR1 is KGHSH and CDR2 LQKENI. CDR3 length: 16 residues. Trimming cost V 0 bases and J 4 bases; bases outside gene matches: 5. DNA for the CDR3: TGTGCCAGCTCACCACCGGGGGTAGCGGGGTACAATGAGCAGTTCTTC. This codes for CASSPPGVAGYNEQFF.

This chain uses TRBV20-1 with TRBJ1-6; D is perhaps TRBD1 (6 bases). Germline values: CDR1 DFQATT, CDR2 SNEGSKA (reference sequence). Trimming took 4 bases from V and 8 from J, leaving 12 bases between them. There are 13 residues in the CDR3. CDR3 loop: CSAKDSSYSPLHF. The CDR3, as DNA: TGCAGTGCTAAGGACAGTTCTTATTCACCCCTCCACTTT.

The chain uses TRBV12-5 and TRBJ2-1, with 10 bases identical to TRBD2. CDR1 and CDR2 from the germline V gene are LGHNT and FRNRAP. The CDR3 is made up of 17 amino acids. The trim removed 2 bases at V and 6 bases at J, leaving 10 bases unmatched. The CDR3 region is CASGLFASGSWGNEQFF. In DNA, the CDR3 is TGTGCTAGTGGTTTGTTCGCTAGCGGGAGTTGGGGCAATGAGCAGTTCTTC.

The chain combines TRBV2 with TRBJ2-7; 8 positions agree with TRBD1. Trimming removed 4 bases from V and 6 bases from J; junction bases left unmatched: 11. The CDR3 has 15 amino acids. Germline V gene data show CDR1 as SNHLY and CDR2 as FYNNEI. The CDR3 DNA sequence: TGTGCCAGCAGTGTATATGGGACAGGTTTCACCGAGCAGTACTTC. Its protein is CASSVYGTGFTEQYF.

J is TRBJ2-7 and V is TRBV3-1; D is uncertain. CDR1 and CDR2 (germline): LGHDT, YNNKEL (reference sequence). This CDR3 is built from 11 residues. Trimming left V 2 bases short and J 6 bases short, with 5 bases between. CDR3 in amino acids: CASSQLSEQYF. CDR3 in DNA: TGTGCCAGCAGCCAATTGTCCGAGCAGTACTTC.

This clonotype was detected only once. V gene TRBV6-5 combines with J gene TRBJ2-6; D remains ambiguous. V lost 0 bases to trimming and J lost 0 bases, with 9 bases between them. CDR3 size: 17 residues. Germline V gene data show CDR1 as MNHEY and CDR2 as SVGAGI. The CDR3 region is CASSYSPESSGANVLTF. The DNA for the CDR3 is TGTGCCAGCAGTTACTCGCCCGAGAGCTCTGGGGCCAACGTCCTGACTTTC.

This clonotype came up once. The chain carries TRBV29-1 and TRBJ2-1; D remains unclear. Trimming cost V 4 bases and J 7 bases, with 14 bases left between them. Germline lookup yields CDR1 SQVTM and CDR2 ANQGSEA. The CDR3 consists of 13 residues. The CDR3 is CSVVRSDQNEQFF. For the CDR3, the DNA is TGCAGCGTTGTTAGGTCAGACCAGAATGAGCAGTTCTTC.

The genes are TRBV20-1 and TRBJ2-2, with 11 bases identical to TRBD2. CDR3 length: 16 amino acids. Germline CDR1 and CDR2: DFQATT and SNEGSKA (reference sequence). After removal of 3 bases from V and 3 bases from J, the junction contained 6 bases not matched to a gene. The CDR3 sequence is CSARKIAGGHTGELFF. In DNA, the CDR3 is TGCAGTGCTAGGAAGATAGCGGGGGGGCACACCGGGGAGCTGTTTTTT.

The genes are TRBV20-1 and TRBJ2-7, with TRBD2 identical over 10 bases. Trimming took 6 bases from V and 2 from J; bases not matched to a gene: 7. CDR1 and CDR2 from the germline V gene are DFQATT and SNEGSKA (reference sequence). The CDR3 consists of 14 residues. CDR3 in amino acids: CSAAKRGGPYEQYF. The CDR3 DNA reads TGCAGTGCCGCAAAGCGGGGGGGACCCTACGAGCAGTACTTC.

The chain joins TRBV6-2 or TRBV6-3 to TRBJ1-1; 7 bases are shared with TRBD1. Unmatched junction bases numbered 3, after V lost 5 bases and J lost 0 bases. There are 14 residues in the CDR3. Per germline, CDR1 MNHEY and CDR2 SVGEGT. The CDR3 DNA follows: TGTGCCAGCAGTCGGGACAGACTGAACACTGAAGCTTTCTTT. Translated, it gives CASSRDRLNTEAFF.

The rearrangement joins TRBV29-1 to TRBJ2-5; 7 bases align to TRBD2. V shed 2 bases, J shed 4 bases, and the junction held 7 bases outside the gene matches. The CDR3 runs 14 residues. Per the germline V gene, CDR1 is SQVTM and CDR2 is ANQGSEA. The CDR3 DNA reads as TGCAGCGTTGAAAACCCGACTAGCAGAGAGACCCAGTACTTC. Its protein product is CSVENPTSRETQYF.

This clonotype occurred once. The V and J genes are TRBV24-1 and TRBJ2-2, with D hard to call. The germline gives CDR1 KGHDR, CDR2 SFDVKD. Trimming pared 3 bases from V and 0 bases from J, leaving 7 bases between. The CDR3 sequence is 15 residues long. The CDR3 sequence is CATSDHQTNTGELFF. CDR3 nucleotides: TGTGCCACCAGTGATCACCAGACGAACACCGGGGAGCTGTTTTTT.

CDR3 amino acids: CASSIRYEQYF. As DNA, the CDR3 is TGTGCCAGCAGTATCCGCTACGAGCAGTACTTC. The chain employs TRBV27 and TRBJ2-7; D is unresolved. The germline V gene has CDR1 MNHEY and CDR2 SMNVEV (reference sequence). The CDR3 runs to 11 residues. V was trimmed by 5 bases and J by 3 bases, leaving 5 bases between them.

In DNA, the CDR3 is TGCGCCAGCAGTCAATCGGGACAGGGGAATAGTGGGGCCAACGTCCTGACTTTC. Protein sequence: CASSQSGQGNSGANVLTF. J is TRBJ2-6 and V is TRBV23-1, with 10 bases lining up with TRBD1. TRBV23-1 is recorded as an ORF, its role being uncertain. This CDR3 is 18 amino acids long. V was pared by 0 bases and J by 3 bases, with 5 bases of the junction left unmatched.

This rearrangement joins TRBV6-5 to TRBJ2-5; the D call may be TRBD1 or TRBD2 (5 bases each). This CDR3 spans 15 amino acids. Trimming left V 4 bases short and J 5 bases short, with 17 bases between. Germline CDR1 MNHEY, CDR2 SVGAGI. The CDR3 here is CASSSQYRRLETQYF. DNA of the CDR3: TGTGCCAGCAGTTCCCAATACAGGAGGCTTGAGACCCAGTACTTC.

The chain has TRBV28 and TRBJ2-3; no clear D. Germline CDR1 and CDR2: MDHEN and SYDVKM. The CDR3 has 15 residues. V lost 3 bases, J lost 0 bases, and 10 bases lay in between. CDR3 in amino acids: CASSLEQTSTDTQYF. The CDR3 DNA is TGTGCCAGCAGTTTGGAGCAGACTAGCACAGATACGCAGTATTTT.

The chain links TRBV7-3 to TRBJ2-5; 10 bases map to TRBD2. The CDR3 spans 15 residues. V shed 8 bases, J shed 0 bases, and the junction held 6 bases outside the gene matches. Germline loops: CDR1 SGHTA, CDR2 FQGTGA. This CDR3 reads CASALAGAYQETQYF. The CDR3 DNA sequence: TGTGCCAGCGCTCTAGCGGGGGCCTACCAAGAGACCCAGTACTTC.

V usage is TRBV5-6 and J usage is TRBJ1-1; 10 positions agree with TRBD1. V was pared by 4 bases and J by 4 bases, with 7 bases of the junction left unmatched. The CDR3 has 15 residues. From germline, CDR1 is SGHDT and CDR2 YYEEEE. The CDR3 reads CASSRQGARSTEAFF. In DNA, the CDR3 is TGTGCCAGCAGCCGACAGGGGGCGCGGAGCACTGAAGCTTTCTTT.